One sample yielded the 20 T cell receptor beta chains listed below, sequenced in a study of T cells after yellow fever vaccination. Via MiXCR, TCRdb re-called the 5' RACE reads, giving one row per CDR3 protein. This repertoire shows hundreds of thousands of distinct CDR3 sequences, roughly 19% found once; its top ten account for more than 13%. The material sequenced was PBMCs, taken 15 days after the yellow fever booster vaccination. The receptors stem from a man in his thirties or forties who received the YFV17D yellow fever vaccine.

This rearrangement joins TRBV25-1 to TRBJ2-6, with D uncertain. V shed 9 bases and J shed 1 base, with 4 bases lying between them. CDR1 is MGHDK and CDR2 is SYGVNS in the germline V gene. CDR3 size: 12 residues. As DNA, the CDR3 is TGTGCCAGTTATTCTGGGGCCAACGTCCTGACTTTC. Its translation: CASYSGANVLTF.

This clonotype occurred many times. The V and J genes are TRBV20-1 and TRBJ2-7, with TRBD1 matching over 7 bases. The CDR3 consists of 15 residues. Trimming took 6 bases from V and 0 from J; bases not matched to a gene: 11. Germline V gives CDR1 DFQATT, CDR2 SNEGSKA (reference sequence). This CDR3 is CSAIPRQGISYEQYF. The CDR3 DNA reads TGCAGTGCCATACCGAGACAGGGAATCTCCTACGAGCAGTACTTC.

The CDR3 sequence is CSVGGGGGRVFYEQYF. DNA of the CDR3: TGCAGCGTTGGTGGTGGTGGAGGCAGGGTCTTCTACGAGCAGTACTTC. The chain employs TRBV29-1 and TRBJ2-7, with D perhaps given as TRBD1 or TRBD2 (5 bases each). V was clipped by 4 bases and J by 3 bases, with 22 bases between them. CDR1 and CDR2 (germline): SQVTM, ANQGSEA. The CDR3 sequence is 16 residues long.

This clonotype was found a few times. CDR3 region: CAISEPRTGEAFF. The CDR3 coding sequence is TGTGCCATCAGTGAGCCGAGGACAGGGGAAGCTTTCTTT. The chain carries TRBV10-3 and TRBJ1-1, with 8 nucleotides matching TRBD1. Germline assignment: CDR1 ENHRY and CDR2 SYGVKD. The ends lost 2 bases at V and 8 bases at J; junction bases unmatched: 4. This CDR3 has 13 residues.

The chain has TRBV5-1 and TRBJ1-1; D possibly corresponds to TRBD1 (6 bases). The CDR3 length is 14 residues. The ends were cut back, 6 bases at V and 1 base at J, with 13 bases in the middle. CDR1 and CDR2 (germline): SGHRS, YFSETQ. CDR3 sequence reads: CASMLGGENTEAFF. The CDR3 DNA sequence: TGCGCCAGCATGTTGGGGGGCGAGAACACTGAAGCTTTCTTT.

The V gene is TRBV20-1, the J gene TRBJ2-7; 11 nucleotides line up with TRBD2. The CDR3 has 15 residues. Per the germline V gene, CDR1 is DFQATT and CDR2 is SNEGSKA (reference sequence). The ends lost 1 base at V and 5 bases at J; junction bases unmatched: 7. For the CDR3, the DNA is TGCAGTGCTAGAGTTAGCGGGAGGGCCCGGGACGAGCAGTACTTC. It specifies CSARVSGRARDEQYF.

The chain carries TRBV27 and TRBJ2-7, with 8 bases lining up with TRBD1. This CDR3 spans 13 amino acids. Germline CDR1 and CDR2: MNHEY and SMNVEV (reference sequence). The trim removed 5 bases at V and 5 bases at J, leaving 5 bases unmatched. The CDR3 loop is CASSPPTGDEQYF. The CDR3 bases are TGTGCCAGCAGTCCACCGACAGGGGACGAGCAGTACTTC.

The chain links TRBV7-2 to TRBJ2-1; TRBD2 matches 7 bases. The V segment lost 10 bases and the J segment 7 bases; nucleotides outside the gene matches: 7. CDR3 length: 12 amino acids. Germline-derived CDR1 and CDR2 are SGHTA and FQGNSA. CDR3 DNA: TGTGCCACTTTGACTAGCTGGAATGAGCAGTTCTTC. Protein: CATLTSWNEQFF.

The gene calls are TRBV7-2 and TRBJ2-2; D perhaps matches TRBD1 (6 bases). CDR3 length: 17 amino acids. Trimming pared 5 bases from V and 6 bases from J, leaving 22 bases between. Germline V CDR1 and CDR2: SGHTA, FQGNSA. In DNA form, the CDR3 reads TGTGCCAGCAGCCTCAATTATCAACAGGGTTTCTCCGGGGAGCTGTTTTTT. This encodes CASSLNYQQGFSGELFF.

This chain connects TRBV18 to TRBJ2-1, with 11 bases aligning to TRBD1. After removal of 4 bases from V and 7 bases from J, the junction contained 9 bases not matched to a gene. CDR1 and CDR2 (germline): KGHSH, LQKENI. The CDR3 has 16 amino acids. CDR3 in amino acids: CASSRRTGGQVNEQFF. The CDR3 DNA sequence: TGTGCCAGCTCACGTCGGACAGGGGGCCAGGTAAATGAGCAGTTCTTC.

The genes are TRBV27 and TRBJ2-1; D is uncertain. The germline V and J ends were trimmed by 7 bases and 8 bases, with 12 bases remaining between them. Germline assignment: CDR1 MNHEY and CDR2 SMNVEV (reference sequence). This CDR3 is built from 12 residues. CDR3: CASKPNGYEQFF. Written as DNA, the CDR3 is TGTGCCAGCAAGCCCAACGGGTATGAGCAGTTCTTC.

The chain couples TRBV7-9 to TRBJ1-1; D is possibly TRBD1 (6 bases). The CDR3 sequence is 12 residues long. Trimming took off 11 bases at V and 10 bases at J, with 20 bases between the two ends. In germline, CDR1 is SEHNR, CDR2 FQNEAQ (reference sequence). CDR3 in DNA: TGTGCCGTTTCCCTCGGGGGGGCGACAGCTTTCTTT. The encoded protein is CAVSLGGATAFF.

The chain employs TRBV6-1 and TRBJ2-1; D tentatively reads TRBD1 or TRBD2 (5 bases each). The germline V gene has CDR1 MNHNS and CDR2 SASEGT. Trimming pared 5 bases from V and 0 bases from J, leaving 14 bases between. This CDR3 spans 16 amino acids. The chain's CDR3 is CASSPLGVSSYNEQFF. The CDR3 region has the DNA TGTGCCAGCAGTCCCCTGGGGGTAAGCTCCTACAATGAGCAGTTCTTC.

This clonotype was picked up many times. The chain combines TRBV7-2 with TRBJ2-5; D gene ambiguous. The CDR3 runs to 13 residues. Trimming shortened V by 7 bases and J by 3 bases, and 12 bases separated the two germline ends. CDR1 SGHTA and CDR2 FQGNSA come from the germline V gene. The CDR3 DNA is TGTGCCAGCAAACGGGCAGCCGAAGAGACCCAGTACTTC. Its protein product is CASKRAAEETQYF.

CDR3 protein: CASSLGDGGRASDTQYF. As DNA, the CDR3 is TGTGCCAGCAGCTTAGGTGATGGCGGGAGGGCCTCAGATACGCAGTATTTT. This rearrangement joins TRBV7-9 to TRBJ2-3; 9 bases are shared with TRBD2. The CDR3 runs to 17 residues. Germline trimming cut 1 base from V and 4 bases from J; bases unmatched to any gene: 9. Germline CDR1 SEHNR, CDR2 FQNEAQ (reference sequence).

This CDR3 is CSAREGEFSPGYEQYF. The CDR3 DNA follows: TGCAGTGCTAGAGAGGGCGAATTTTCGCCGGGCTACGAGCAGTACTTC. V gene TRBV20-1 combines with J gene TRBJ2-7; D unresolved. This CDR3 region has 16 residues. V lost 0 bases and J lost 3, with 18 bases in between. Per the germline V gene, CDR1 is DFQATT and CDR2 is SNEGSKA (reference sequence).

This clonotype has only a few counts. The V and J genes are TRBV10-2 and TRBJ2-7, with 10 bases aligning to TRBD2. This CDR3 spans 16 amino acids. J lost 1 base, V lost 0 bases, and 3 bases had no gene match. Per germline, CDR1 WSHSY and CDR2 SAAADI. This CDR3 is CASSESTTSGSYEQYF. CDR3 DNA sequence: TGCGCCAGCAGTGAGTCCACGACTAGCGGGTCCTACGAGCAGTACTTC.

This chain connects TRBV9 to TRBJ2-5; unclear D gene. CDR1 and CDR2 (germline): SGDLS, YYNGEE. This CDR3 spans 14 amino acids. Trimming shortened V by 0 bases and J by 2 bases, and 8 bases separated the two germline ends. CDR3 sequence: CASSVGAAQETQYF. CDR3 coding DNA: TGTGCCAGCAGCGTAGGGGCAGCGCAAGAGACCCAGTACTTC. Complete variable domain (other parts from reference TRBV9 and TRBJ2-5): DSGVTQTPKHLITATGQRVTLRCSPRSGDLSVYWYQQSLDQGLQFLIQYYNGEERAKGNILERFSAQQFPDLHSELNLSSLELGDSALYFCASSVGAAQETQYFGPGTRLLVL.

The table lists this clonotype with a few counts. This rearrangement joins TRBV12-3 or TRBV12-4 to TRBJ1-6; D might be TRBD1 (5 bases). Trimming removed 5 bases from V and 7 bases from J, with 18 bases in between. There are 16 residues in the CDR3. CDR3 amino acids: CASSPRGPATNSPLHF. DNA for the CDR3: TGTGCCAGCAGTCCCCGGGGCCCGGCCACCAATTCACCCCTCCACTTT.

This clonotype was seen more than once but under ten times. The V gene is TRBV28, the J gene TRBJ2-7; 9 bases line up with TRBD2. CDR1 MDHEN and CDR2 SYDVKM come from the germline V gene. V shed 2 bases and J 2 bases; nucleotides not matched to a gene: 7. The CDR3 covers 16 residues. DNA of the CDR3: TGTGCCAGCAGTTTACCGACTAGCGGAGGTACCTACGAGCAGTACTTC. This encodes CASSLPTSGGTYEQYF.